This T cell receptor (beta chain) was documented in a study of T cells in Graves' hyperthyroidism and ophthalmopathy. TCR beta CDR3 regions were amplified from RNA transcripts. A set of HTBI primers served as the primers for a first-round RT-PCR of the TCR CDR3. MiXCR, run by TCRdb on the multiplex PCR reads, gives a single entry per CDR3 protein. The sample holds around 800,000 distinct CDR3 sequences, about 38% seen once. Exclusion of a patient resulted from uncontrolled infection, other autoimmune disease, pregnancy or lactation. The source of the PBMCs was over 8.5 ml of fresh peripheral blood. This CDR3 is 13 amino acids long. The V gene lost 3 bases and the J gene lost 12 bases, with 14 bases spanning the gap. Germline CDR1 MGHRA, CDR2 YSYEKL. This clonotype was observed a handful of times. Its cognate antigen is unknown. Study conclusions and caveats: Using 13 V-J features, a model discriminated ophthalmopathy from stable hyperthyroidism.

The chain is built from TRBV4-1 and TRBJ1-4; unclear D gene. The sequence was obtained from a man aged 18 to 30 with Graves' hyperthyroidism. Sequencing input: blood. The CDR3 DNA follows: TGCGCCAGCAGCCAGGGTGATGATCAGCAACTGTTTTTT. It encodes CASSQGDDQQLFF.